This T cell receptor (beta chain) comes out of a study of blood T cell repertoires in COVID-19. This CDR3 spans 15 amino acids. Trimming pared 2 bases from V and 3 bases from J, leaving 13 bases between. Germline V lookup: CDR1 LGHNA, CDR2 YNFKEQ. In the study's own analysis: Amplification from reference gene primers served as the basis for estimated nucleated cell counts. Profiling relied on immunoSEQ multiplex PCR, and the TCRdb table lists in-frame clones only, not all of them. V, J and clone size were drawn from that table, and D and trimming were deduced from the DNA. Among about 190,000 clones listed, 78% were seen once.

The sequencing sample was made of peripheral blood. The sequence derives from a woman older than 75 with active or convalescent COVID-19. The chain uses TRBV4-2 and TRBJ1-2; a weak D match, TRBD1 (5 bases). For the CDR3, the DNA is TGTGCCAGCAGCCAACCAGGGCTAGGGGACTATGGCTACACCTTC. Translated, it gives CASSQPGLGDYGYTF.